This T cell receptor beta chain was identified during a study of CD8 T cells in ankylosing spondylitis. Study findings and constraints: Clones linked to disease, bearing a CD8+ phenotype, were relatively rare in peripheral blood. Within ankylosing spondylitis blood, a TCR beta motif made up of seven to nine highly homologous variants appeared to be characteristic.

The CDR3 has 15 amino acids. V lost 4 bases to trimming and J lost 3 bases, with 17 bases between them. Looked up from germline, CDR1 is SQVTM and CDR2 is ANQGSEA. This clonotype was seen only a few times. Its antigen is unidentified. TCRdb re-derived calls from the 5' RACE reads in MiXCR, one entry per CDR3 protein. This table has a few hundred thousand distinct CDR3 sequences, roughly 20% appearing once. Sequencing was done on a sample of blood, either unsorted or a sorted T cell fraction (not recorded which). The genes are TRBV29-1 and TRBJ2-3, with a possible D match to TRBD2 (6 bases). The TCR sequence derives from a female donor with ankylosing spondylitis or in good health (not recorded which). This CDR3 is CSVVGGWGWTDTQYF. As DNA, the CDR3 is TGCAGCGTTGTCGGGGGATGGGGTTGGACAGATACGCAGTATTTT.